Shown below are 26 T cell receptor beta chains from a single sample sequenced in a study of blood T cell repertoires in COVID-19. Clones were sequenced by immunoSEQ multiplex PCR, and TCRdb holds only the in-frame ones, with some missing. Among about 130,000 clones listed, roughly 80% were seen once. Sequences were obtained from PBMCs or T cells enriched from blood (not recorded which). The source of these receptors is a woman in her fifties or sixties who had recovered from COVID-19.

This sequence joins TRBV7-9 and TRBJ1-5, with D maybe TRBD1 (5 bases). Germline CDR1 and CDR2: SEHNR and FQNEAQ (reference sequence). Trimming pared 1 base from V and 7 bases from J, leaving 8 bases between. This CDR3 has 13 amino acids. CDR3 region: CASSLEGKQPQHF. DNA of the CDR3: TGTGCCAGCAGCTTAGAGGGGAAGCAGCCCCAGCATTTT.

V usage is TRBV14 and J usage is TRBJ1-6; D not resolved. This CDR3 is 11 amino acids long. CDR1 is SGHDN, CDR2 FVKESK, per germline. V dropped 1 base and J dropped 16 bases, with 8 bases sitting between them. CDR3 nucleotides: TGTGCCAGCAGCCAAGGCGGTCTTCTCCACTTT. Translating it yields CASSQGGLLHF. The complete variable domain, with remaining parts taken from reference TRBV14 and TRBJ1-6, reads EAGVTQFPSHSVIEKGQTVTLRCDPISGHDNLYWYRRVMGKEIKFLLHFVKESKQDESGMPNNRFLAERTGGTYSTLKVQPAELEDSGVYFCASSQGGLLHFGNGTRLTVT.

The CDR3 DNA reads TGTGCCAGCAGTTGGGCAGGGGGCGAAGGCTACACCTTC. As protein: CASSWAGGEGYTF. This rearrangement joins TRBV28 to TRBJ1-2; 8 positions match TRBD1. The CDR3 is 13 residues long. Germline CDR1 MDHEN, CDR2 SYDVKM. J gave up 8 bases and V 4 bases, and 6 bases lay outside the gene matches.

The V and J genes are TRBV4-1 and TRBJ2-5, with 11 bases aligning to TRBD2. Trimming cost V 8 bases and J 4 bases; bases outside gene matches: 6. This CDR3 is built from 14 residues. Germline V gene sequence: CDR1 MGHRA, CDR2 YSYEKL. This chain's CDR3 is CASGIAGGLETQYF. The CDR3 region has the DNA TGCGCCAGCGGAATAGCGGGGGGGCTAGAGACCCAGTACTTC.

The genes are TRBV7-3 and TRBJ2-3, with 8 bases matching TRBD1. The V segment lost 2 bases and the J segment 2 bases; nucleotides outside the gene matches: 6. CDR3 length: 16 residues. In germline, CDR1 is SGHTA, CDR2 FQGTGA. CDR3 sequence reads: CASSLQGARDTDTQYF. Here the CDR3 DNA reads TGTGCCAGCAGCTTACAGGGGGCTCGGGACACAGATACGCAGTATTTT.

The chain joins TRBV11-1 to TRBJ1-3; no clear D. The CDR3 is 12 residues long. Looked up from germline, CDR1 is SGHAT and CDR2 is FQDESV (reference sequence). Trimming cost V 5 bases and J 6 bases, with 8 bases left between them. This CDR3 reads CASSVTPNTIYF. The CDR3 DNA sequence: TGTGCCAGCAGCGTCACACCAAACACCATATATTTT.

The rearrangement links TRBV29-1 to TRBJ2-5; 9 bases map to TRBD1. Unmatched junction bases numbered 8, after V lost 7 bases and J lost 2 bases. This CDR3 comprises 14 residues. CDR1 SQVTM and CDR2 ANQGSEA come from the germline V gene. The CDR3 bases are TGCAGCGCCCGGACAGGGGCTGGGCAAGAGACCCAGTACTTC. Encoded protein: CSARTGAGQETQYF.

The J gene is TRBJ1-2, the V gene TRBV7-2; D is ambiguous. From germline, CDR1 is SGHTA and CDR2 FQGNSA. CDR3 size: 13 residues. V dropped 5 bases and J dropped 0 bases, with 7 bases sitting between them. CDR3 loop: CASSHDTNYGYTF. The DNA of the CDR3 is TGTGCCAGCAGCCATGACACTAACTATGGCTACACCTTC.

The V and J genes are TRBV5-4 and TRBJ1-6; a possible D gene is TRBD1 (6 bases). V lost 4 bases to trimming and J lost 1 base, with 9 bases between them. This CDR3 comprises 15 residues. CDR1 is SGHNT and CDR2 is YYREEE in the germline V gene (reference sequence). CDR3 region: CASSTGQSYNSPLHF. DNA for the CDR3: TGTGCCAGCAGCACCGGACAGTCCTATAATTCACCCCTCCACTTT.

This chain uses TRBV2 with TRBJ1-1; TRBD1 matches 10 bases. The J segment lost 2 bases and the V segment lost 7 bases, leaving 7 bases of the junction unmatched. The CDR3 runs 15 residues. Per the germline V gene, CDR1 is SNHLY and CDR2 is FYNNEI. CDR3 DNA sequence: TGTGCCAGCACCCTGGACAGGGGGGGCAACACTGAAGCTTTCTTT. Encoded protein: CASTLDRGGNTEAFF.

This clone was counted only a few times. This chain connects TRBV10-3 to TRBJ1-5; no clear D. V lost 3 bases and J lost 0, with 12 bases in between. This CDR3 is 16 amino acids long. CDR1 is ENHRY, CDR2 SYGVKD, per germline. The CDR3 is CAISDQATDSNQPQHF. CDR3 coding DNA: TGTGCCATCAGTGATCAGGCGACCGATAGCAATCAGCCCCAGCATTTT.

The chain has TRBV12-3 or TRBV12-4 and TRBJ2-3, with TRBD2 as a possible D gene (5 bases). This CDR3 is built from 13 residues. V was cut by 6 bases and J by 3 bases, with 10 bases left in between. This CDR3 is CASSRTDTDTQYF. The CDR3 region has the DNA TGTGCCAGCAGCCGGACTGATACAGATACGCAGTATTTT.

The genes are TRBV19 and TRBJ1-2, with D unclear. CDR1 is LNHDA, CDR2 SQIVND, per germline (reference sequence). This CDR3 has 14 amino acids. Trimming took 4 bases from V and 1 from J, leaving 10 bases between them. The CDR3 spells CASSKQTVNYGYTF. CDR3 DNA: TGTGCCAGTAGTAAACAGACGGTTAACTATGGCTACACCTTC. Full variable domain (rest looked up from reference TRBV19 and TRBJ1-2): DGGITQSPKYLFRKEGQNVTLSCEQNLNHDAMYWYRQDPGQGLRLIYYSQIVNDFQKGDIAEGYSVSREKKESFPLTVTSAQKNPTAFYLCASSKQTVNYGYTFGSGTRLTVV.

This chain links TRBV4-1 with TRBJ2-3; TRBD2 matches at 9 bases. The CDR3 spans 15 residues. V shed 4 bases and J 3 bases; nucleotides not matched to a gene: 5. CDR1 is MGHRA, CDR2 YSYEKL, per germline. CDR3 loop: CASSPAGGRTDTQYF. The DNA of the CDR3 is TGCGCCAGCAGCCCAGCGGGGGGAAGGACAGATACGCAGTATTTT.

The V and J genes are TRBV5-4 and TRBJ2-2; TRBD2 agrees at 10 bases. V gave up 3 bases and J gave up 10 bases; unmatched junction bases: 12. This CDR3 spans 16 amino acids. Germline V CDR1 and CDR2: SGHNT, YYREEE (reference sequence). This chain's CDR3 is CASSSVKRGGLEELFF. The CDR3 DNA reads TGTGCCAGCAGCTCCGTCAAGCGGGGGGGTTTGGAGGAGCTGTTTTTT.

This chain connects TRBV28 to TRBJ1-1, with no clear D. The V end lost 4 bases, the J end lost 0 bases, and 6 bases lay between the germline ends. The CDR3 contains 13 residues. The germline V gene has CDR1 MDHEN and CDR2 SYDVKM. CDR3 in amino acids: CASSSGVNTEAFF. Written as DNA, the CDR3 is TGTGCCAGCAGTTCCGGGGTGAACACTGAAGCTTTCTTT.

Here the CDR3 DNA reads TGTGCCAGCAGCCTGGAGGTAAACTATGGCTACACCTTC. Translating gives CASSLEVNYGYTF. The chain employs TRBV14 and TRBJ1-2, with D unclear. Trimming left V 4 bases short and J 2 bases short, with 8 bases between. The CDR3 contains 13 residues. Per the germline V gene, CDR1 is SGHDN and CDR2 is FVKESK.

The gene calls are TRBV5-6 and TRBJ2-1, with 10 positions matching TRBD2. The junction had 9 bases not matched to a gene; V was cut back by 1 base and J by 5 bases. The CDR3 length is 17 residues. The germline gives CDR1 SGHDT, CDR2 YYEEEE. The CDR3 region is CASSLKVGTSVDNEQFF. The CDR3 nucleotides are TGTGCCAGCAGCTTGAAGGTCGGGACTAGCGTCGACAATGAGCAGTTCTTC.

This chain joins TRBV28 and TRBJ2-7, with TRBD2 as a possible D gene (7 bases). V was pared by 1 base and J by 7 bases, with 20 bases between. The CDR3 runs to 16 residues. Germline V gene sequence: CDR1 MDHEN, CDR2 SYDVKM. The CDR3 DNA is TGTGCCAGCAGTTTATCTGGGCAGGGAGGGGGAGGAGAGCAGTACGTC. Protein: CASSLSGQGGGGEQYV.

The rearrangement links TRBV3-1 (or the pseudogene TRBV3-2) to TRBJ2-1, with 7 bases lining up with TRBD1. This CDR3 region has 15 residues. In germline, CDR1 is LGHDT, CDR2 YNNKEL (reference sequence). The J segment lost 7 bases and the V segment lost 1 base, leaving 7 bases of the junction unmatched. CDR3 bases: TGTGCCAGCAGCCAAGTAAGGCTCAGGGGGAATGAGCAGTTCTTC. This codes for CASSQVRLRGNEQFF.

The CDR3 DNA follows: TGTGCCAGCAGTTTCCGGGGGTTCGCGGTTAGCACAGATACGCAGTATTTT. Its translation: CASSFRGFAVSTDTQYF. The V call is TRBV27, the J call TRBJ2-3; TRBD2 might be the D (6 bases). The CDR3 is made up of 17 amino acids. Between the trimmed V and J ends, which lost 3 bases and 0 bases, there was a span of 16 bases. CDR1 is MNHEY, CDR2 SMNVEV, per germline (reference sequence).

This chain links TRBV6-5 with TRBJ1-5; the match to TRBD1 covers 9 bases. The CDR3 extends over 13 amino acids. Looked up from germline, CDR1 is MNHEY and CDR2 is SVGAGI. Losses at the gene ends were 4 bases for V and 9 bases for J; bases not matched to a gene: 4. Written as DNA, the CDR3 is TGTGCCAGCAGTTCAGGACAGGGGACGCCCCAGCATTTT. Its translation is CASSSGQGTPQHF.

J is TRBJ1-6 and V is TRBV7-3; the D gene is possibly TRBD1 (5 bases). This CDR3 is built from 16 residues. Trimming pared 5 bases from V and 10 bases from J, leaving 21 bases between. In germline, CDR1 is SGHTA, CDR2 FQGTGA. The CDR3 spells CASSPGGITPWSPLHF. The CDR3 DNA is TGTGCCAGCAGCCCGGGGGGAATTACCCCATGGTCACCCCTCCACTTT.

The count of this clone is one. The V call is TRBV5-1, the J call TRBJ2-5; D may be TRBD1 (5 bases). The CDR3 is 13 amino acids. The germline V gene has CDR1 SGHRS and CDR2 YFSETQ. The V and J ends lost 4 bases and 3 bases respectively, with 10 bases between them. CDR3 residues: CASSLTVEETQYF. The DNA of the CDR3 is TGCGCCAGCAGCCTGACAGTTGAAGAGACCCAGTACTTC.

CDR3 nucleotide sequence: TGTGCCAGCAGCCGAGACAGGGGAGAGGAAAAACTGTTTTTT. It codes for CASSRDRGEEKLFF. The chain links TRBV7-8 to TRBJ1-4, with TRBD1 matching 8 bases. The junction had 7 bases not matched to a gene; V was cut back by 5 bases and J by 8 bases. The CDR3 has 14 residues. Germline-derived CDR1 and CDR2 are SGHVS and FQNEAQ.

This clone was counted only a few times. This chain uses TRBV9 with TRBJ2-3; D is possibly TRBD2 (6 bases). The germline gives CDR1 SGDLS, CDR2 YYNGEE. The CDR3 is 14 amino acids. Between the trimmed V and J ends, which lost 4 bases and 3 bases, there was a span of 12 bases. The CDR3 DNA reads TGTGCCAGCAGCTCGAGCGGGTCGACAGATACGCAGTATTTT. It translates to CASSSSGSTDTQYF.